This T cell receptor (beta chain) was recorded in a study of sequential checkpoint blockade in melanoma (dated by TCRdb to about 2019). With regard to the full study: Patients were randomized 1:1 to first-line nivolumab followed by ipilimumab (arm A) or ipilimumab followed by nivolumab (arm B). Both trial sequences were followed by maintenance nivolumab. Here is what the overall study found, with its caveats: The response-prediction model combining TCR metrics and mutation burden needs validation in larger, independent patient cohorts.

The immunoSEQ Assay was used to immunosequence TCRbeta CDR3 regions from genomic DNA. Before high-throughput sequencing, genomic DNA was amplified using bias-controlled multiplex PCR. As for the authors' bioinformatics: To quantify the absolute abundance of each unique TCRbeta CDR3 region, the sequences were collapsed and filtered. Clonality was defined as 1 minus Pielou's evenness and was calculated using productive rearrangements only. Clones with significantly greater frequencies in on-treatment versus baseline samples were identified using a previously published method. TCRdb holds this immuneACCESS table with in-frame rearrangements only. Some clones are missing; in checked studies, unresolved V genes explain under half, and the rest has no known cause. The DNA was the basis for D and trimming; V, J and clone size are from that table. This sample comprises approximately 7,700 clones, about three fifths of them detected only once. In total, the top ten clones hold approximately 16% of the sample.

CDR1 and CDR2 are read off the germline V gene (reference sequence) as SEHNR and FQNEAQ. Including cysteine and phenylalanine, the CDR3 has 11 amino acids. Only CDR3 DNA is held: 33 bases, read in frame from base 1. The germline ends are 10 bases apart after V is trimmed by 5 bases and J by 9 bases. This clone is medium-sized (0.01 to 0.1%) in its sample. Its antigen has not been determined. No qualities accompany the bases; no much larger clone lies one base away. Reading the label with the study, this specimen's treatment or condition is: randomized to nivolumab then ipilimumab (arm A) or the reverse (arm B). None of the trial patients had been given prior DNA-damaging chemotherapy. On a FACS Aria II flow cytometer, live CD3+CD8+ cells that were negative for CD19 and CD56 were sorted from thawed PBMCs. Samples came from patients with melanoma in CheckMate 064, a randomized, open-label phase II trial of sequential checkpoint blockade. Peripheral blood mononuclear cells were collected by leukapheresis, purified with Ficoll-Paque, and frozen in human serum with roughly 10% DMSO. Purity of sorted blood CD3+CD8+ cells was verified at >98% immediately after sorting, followed by DNA extraction.

The rearranged segments are TRBV7-9 and TRBJ1-1, with TRBD1 as a weak D call on 6 bases. Sample: CD8+ T cells sorted from blood (inferred from file names), taken from a patient given nivolumab and ipilimumab in sequence. The sequence was obtained from a human donor with melanoma. The nucleotides are TGTGCCAGCAGCACGACAGGAAAAGCTTTCTTT. It translates to CASSTTGKAFF. The CDR3 plus the reference TRBV7-9 and TRBJ1-1 genes for the other parts give the full variable domain: DTGVSQNPRHKITKRGQNVTFRCDPISEHNRLYWYRQTLGQGPEFLTYFQNEAQLEKSRLLSDRFSAERPKGSFSTLEIQRTEQGDSAMYLCASSTTGKAFFGQGTRLTVV.